This TCR beta chain was captured in a study of post-analysis software for immune sequencing data. As for the study in general: Multiple sclerosis in the patients followed relapsing-remitting, secondary progressive and progressive-relapsing courses.

As to this clonotype: The antigen remains unidentified.

The study's findings and limits: Five TRBV segments appeared more often in patients than in controls, and TRBV5-6, TRBV5-1 and TRBV20-1 were among these.

The CDR3 loop spans 13 amino acids. CDR1 and CDR2 from the germline V gene are GTSNPN and SVGIG (reference sequence). Germline trimming cut 0 bases from V and 9 bases from J; bases unmatched to any gene: 6. Incorporated into the TCR beta cDNA libraries were unique molecular identifiers, which served to reduce PCR and sequencing biases. Out of roughly 0.85 to 11 million T cells, a few hundred thousand cDNA molecules were generated. TCRdb recomputed calls from the PCR reads with MiXCR, one row per CDR3 protein. This repertoire shows roughly 600,000 distinct CDR3 sequences, 40% to 50% found once; its top ten account for roughly 1.7%.

Sequencing was performed on blood. The chain recombines TRBV30 with TRBJ1-2; TRBD1 matches at 8 bases. The TCR comes from a girl aged 10 to 17 with multiple sclerosis. CDR3 residues: CAWSVETGESYTF. The CDR3 DNA follows: TGTGCCTGGAGTGTAGAGACAGGGGAGAGCTACACCTTC.